What follows describes a single T cell receptor beta chain. The data derive from a study of cytomegalovirus exposure and HLA in healthy donors. Both 60 Vbeta primers and 13 Jbeta primers went into the PCR. TCRdb keeps only in-frame clones here, not all; method: immunoSEQ multiplex PCR. The sample has 150,000 to 200,000 clones; roughly 78% are singletons. The CDR3 sequence is 14 residues long. V lost 3 bases and J lost 9, with 16 bases in between. Looked up from germline, CDR1 is SGHNT and CDR2 is YYREEE (reference sequence). This sequence was found in a man aged 35-49 years in good health and CMV-seronegative. The specimen was PBMCs. The gene calls are TRBV5-4 and TRBJ2-1, with D possibly being TRBD2 (6 bases). The chain's CDR3 is CASSSQTGRFEQFF. The CDR3 DNA follows: TGTGCCAGCAGCTCACAGACCGGGAGATTTGAGCAGTTCTTC.